Listed below are T cell receptor beta chains from one sample, sequenced in a study of early stage breast cancer tumors. Data came from immunoSEQ multiplex PCR; TCRdb stores just in-frame clones and leaves some out. The table shows about 36,000 clones, with roughly 72% occurring only once. Sequencing input: blood. All receptors derive from a person aged 55 to 75 with breast cancer. The CDR3 runs from the conserved cysteine through the conserved F or W. D genes are given only for firm matches. For some rows the clone size is stated as once, few or many, or as a class when expanded; others skip it.

J,size,length,V,D,CDR3,DNA
TRBJ2-7,NA,13,TRBV28,TRBD1,CAVPGQGAYEQYF,TGTGCCGTCCCGGGACAGGGGGCCTACGAGCAGTACTTC
TRBJ2-7,NA,15,TRBV2,NA,CASSGQRKSSYEQYF,TGTGCCAGCAGTGGACAGCGGAAAAGCTCCTACGAGCAGTACTTC
TRBJ2-2,once,12,TRBV5-1,NA,CASSQNTGELFF,TGCGCCAGCAGCCAGAACACCGGGGAGCTGTTTTTT
TRBJ2-7,NA,15,TRBV5-1,NA,CASSLAGGSMYEQYF,TGCGCCAGCAGCTTGGCCGGGGGAAGTATGTACGAGCAGTACTTC
TRBJ1-3,NA,16,TRBV7-6,NA,CASSPRWPSSGNTIYF,TGTGCCAGCAGCCCCCGGTGGCCCAGCTCTGGAAACACCATATATTTT
TRBJ1-1,once,13,TRBV5-6,NA,CASSRRGGSEAFF,TGTGCCAGCAGCCGACGTGGGGGGTCGGAAGCTTTCTTT
TRBJ2-7,once,14,TRBV28,NA,CASSYSGGTYEQYF,TGTGCCAGCAGTTACAGTGGTGGGACCTACGAGCAGTACTTC
TRBJ1-2,NA,16,TRBV5-8,NA,CASSLSGGGERYGYTF,TGTGCCAGCAGCTTGAGCGGCGGGGGGGAGAGATATGGCTACACCTTC
TRBJ2-5,NA,16,TRBV10-3,NA,CAISEPKTSGQETQYF,TGTGCCATCAGTGAGCCTAAGACGAGCGGGCAAGAGACCCAGTACTTC
TRBJ2-5,NA,14,TRBV5-1,TRBD1,CASSLGGQGETQYF,TGCGCCAGCAGCTTAGGGGGACAGGGCGAGACCCAGTACTTC
TRBJ2-7,NA,13,TRBV18,NA,CASSPYPIGEQYF,TGTGCCAGCTCTCCGTACCCCATAGGGGAGCAGTACTTC
TRBJ1-1,NA,15,TRBV4-1,NA,CASSQGQFRGTEAFF,TGCGCCAGCAGCCAAGGGCAATTTCGCGGCACTGAAGCTTTCTTT
TRBJ1-1,NA,12,TRBV25-1,NA,CASRVGGTEAFF,TGTGCCAGCAGAGTTGGGGGAACTGAAGCTTTCTTT
TRBJ2-1,NA,21,TRBV19,TRBD2,CASSMGHRGSGGASPYNEQFF,TGTGCCAGTAGTATGGGGCACCGGGGTAGCGGGGGGGCCTCTCCCTACAATGAGCAGTTCTTC